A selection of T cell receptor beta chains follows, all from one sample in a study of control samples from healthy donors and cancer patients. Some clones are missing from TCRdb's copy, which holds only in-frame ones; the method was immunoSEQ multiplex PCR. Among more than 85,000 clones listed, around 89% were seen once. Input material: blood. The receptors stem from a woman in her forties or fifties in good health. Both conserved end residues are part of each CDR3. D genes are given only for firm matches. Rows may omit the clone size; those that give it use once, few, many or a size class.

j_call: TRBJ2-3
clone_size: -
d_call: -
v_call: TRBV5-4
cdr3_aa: CASSLAIGLPGDTQYF
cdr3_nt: TGTGCCAGCAGCTTGGCGATAGGCCTCCCGGGCGATACGCAGTATTTT

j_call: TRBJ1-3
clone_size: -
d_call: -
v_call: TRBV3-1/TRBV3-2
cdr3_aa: CASRGRGAGNTIYF
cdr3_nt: TGTGCCAGCAGGGGGCGAGGAGCCGGAAACACCATATATTTT

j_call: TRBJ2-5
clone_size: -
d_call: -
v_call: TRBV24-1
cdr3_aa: CATSDPQGAGSGKRETQYF
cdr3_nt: TGTGCCACCAGTGATCCACAGGGAGCGGGGTCGGGTAAGAGAGAGACCCAGTACTTC

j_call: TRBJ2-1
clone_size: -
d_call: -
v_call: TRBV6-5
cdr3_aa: CASSYGVNEQFF
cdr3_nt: TGTGCCAGCAGTTACGGCGTCAATGAGCAGTTCTTC

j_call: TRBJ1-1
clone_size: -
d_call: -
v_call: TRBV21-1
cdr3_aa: CASSGQVPNTEAFF
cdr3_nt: TGTGCCAGCAGTGGACAGGTTCCGAACACTGAAGCTTTCTTT

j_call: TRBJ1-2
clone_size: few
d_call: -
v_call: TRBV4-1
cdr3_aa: CASSQRRHYGYTF
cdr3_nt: TGCGCCAGCAGCCAACGCAGGCACTATGGCTACACCTTC

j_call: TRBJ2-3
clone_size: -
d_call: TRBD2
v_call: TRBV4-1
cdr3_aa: CASSQDRASGSTDTQYF
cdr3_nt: TGCGCCAGCAGCCAAGATCGGGCTAGCGGAAGCACAGATACGCAGTATTTT

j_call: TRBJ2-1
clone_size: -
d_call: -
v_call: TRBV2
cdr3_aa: CASSDSGPVFYNEQFF
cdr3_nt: TGTGCCAGCAGTGATTCCGGTCCCGTTTTCTACAATGAGCAGTTCTTC

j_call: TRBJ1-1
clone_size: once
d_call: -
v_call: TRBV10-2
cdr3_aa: CASSENRVGTEAFF
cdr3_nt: TGCGCCAGCAGTGAAAACAGGGTGGGAACTGAAGCTTTCTTT

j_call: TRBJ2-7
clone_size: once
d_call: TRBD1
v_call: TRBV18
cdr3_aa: CASSLYSGTGQLGEQYF
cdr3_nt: TGTGCCAGCTCACTTTATTCCGGGACAGGGCAGTTGGGCGAGCAGTACTTC

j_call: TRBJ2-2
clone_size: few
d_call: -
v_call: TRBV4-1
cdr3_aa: CASSQGRDTGELFF
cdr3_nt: TGCGCCAGCAGCCAAGGGAGGGACACCGGGGAGCTGTTTTTT

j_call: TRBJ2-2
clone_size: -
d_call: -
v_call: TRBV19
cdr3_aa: CASSMSGGFNTGELFF
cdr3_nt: TGTGCCAGTAGTATGTCGGGCGGGTTTAACACCGGGGAGCTGTTTTTT

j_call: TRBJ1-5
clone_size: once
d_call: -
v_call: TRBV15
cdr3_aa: CATSMGYSNQPQHF
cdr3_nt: TGTGCCACCAGCATGGGGTATAGCAATCAGCCCCAGCATTTT

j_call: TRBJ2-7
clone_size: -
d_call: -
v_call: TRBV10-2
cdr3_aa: CASSESAWGYEQYF
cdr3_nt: TGCGCCAGCAGTGAGTCGGCTTGGGGGTACGAGCAGTACTTC

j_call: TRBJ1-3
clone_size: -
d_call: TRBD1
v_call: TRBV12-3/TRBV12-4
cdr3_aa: CAGRQGTNTIYF
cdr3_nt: TGTGCCGGCCGACAGGGCACCAACACCATATATTTT

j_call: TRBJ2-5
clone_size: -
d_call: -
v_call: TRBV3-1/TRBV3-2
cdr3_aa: CASSLSDRQETQYF
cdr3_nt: TGTGCCAGCAGCCTCTCCGACAGACAAGAGACCCAGTACTTC

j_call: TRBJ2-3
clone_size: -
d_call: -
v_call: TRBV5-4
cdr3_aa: CASSPGGELAQYF
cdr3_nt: TGTGCCAGCAGTCCGGGCGGAGAGCTGGCGCAGTATTTT

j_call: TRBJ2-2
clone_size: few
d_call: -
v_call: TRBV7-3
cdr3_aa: CASRTTYTGELFF
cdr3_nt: TGTGCCAGCAGGACTACGTACACCGGGGAGCTGTTTTTT

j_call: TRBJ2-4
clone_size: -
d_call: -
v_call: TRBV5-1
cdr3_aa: CASSLLGLENIQYF
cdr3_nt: TGCGCCAGCAGCTTGTTGGGACTTGAAAACATTCAGTACTTC

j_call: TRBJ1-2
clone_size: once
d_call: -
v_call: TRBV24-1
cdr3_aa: CATSDSKRNYGYTF
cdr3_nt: TGTGCCACCAGTGATTCGAAACGGAACTATGGCTACACCTTC

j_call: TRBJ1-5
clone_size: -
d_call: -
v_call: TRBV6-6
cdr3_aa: CASRGSPQHF
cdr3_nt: TGTGCCAGCCGGGGGTCACCCCAGCATTTT

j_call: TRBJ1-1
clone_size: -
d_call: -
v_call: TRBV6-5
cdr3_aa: CASKTGLITEAFF
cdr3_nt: TGTGCCAGCAAGACGGGTTTGATCACTGAAGCTTTCTTT

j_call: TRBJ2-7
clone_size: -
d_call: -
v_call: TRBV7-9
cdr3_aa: CASGLRDSVTYEQYF
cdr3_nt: TGTGCCAGCGGACTGCGGGACAGCGTTACCTACGAGCAGTACTTC

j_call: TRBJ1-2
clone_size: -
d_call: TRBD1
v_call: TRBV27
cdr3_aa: CASSPRQGYYGYTF
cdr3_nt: TGTGCCAGCAGTCCCCGACAGGGCTACTATGGCTACACCTTC

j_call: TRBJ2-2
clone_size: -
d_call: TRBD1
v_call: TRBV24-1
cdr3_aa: CATSDLGQGFFNTGELFF
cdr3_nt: TGTGCCACCAGTGATTTAGGACAGGGTTTTTTTAACACCGGGGAGCTGTTTTTT

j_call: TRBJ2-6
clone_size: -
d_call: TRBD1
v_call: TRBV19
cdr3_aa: CASSKWGTGGVGANVLTF
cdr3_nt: TGTGCCAGTAGTAAGTGGGGGACAGGGGGCGTTGGGGCCAACGTCCTGACTTTC

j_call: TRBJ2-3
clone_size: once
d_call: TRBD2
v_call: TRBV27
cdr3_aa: CASRVRSGGVTDTQYF
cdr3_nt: TGTGCCAGCAGGGTACGAAGCGGGGGTGTCACAGATACGCAGTATTTT

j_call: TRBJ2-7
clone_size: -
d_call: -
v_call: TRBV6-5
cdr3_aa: CASSYSRTSYEQYF
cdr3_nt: TGTGCCAGCAGTTACTCCAGGACCTCCTACGAGCAGTACTTC

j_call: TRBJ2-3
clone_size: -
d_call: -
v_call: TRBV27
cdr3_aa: CASSFRPTDTQYF
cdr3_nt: TGTGCCAGCAGTTTTCGCCCCACAGATACGCAGTATTTT

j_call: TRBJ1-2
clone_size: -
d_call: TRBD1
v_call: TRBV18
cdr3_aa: CASSPLPGQGTYDGYTF
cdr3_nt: TGTGCCAGCTCACCACTCCCGGGACAGGGGACCTACGATGGCTACACCTTC

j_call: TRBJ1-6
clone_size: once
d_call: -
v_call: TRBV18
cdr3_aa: CASSPGGGNSPLHF
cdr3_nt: TGTGCCAGCTCACCAGGGGGGGGTAATTCACCCCTCCACTTT

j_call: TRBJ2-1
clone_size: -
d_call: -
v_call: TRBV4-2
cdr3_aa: CASSPSLPPGVDEQFF
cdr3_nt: TGTGCCAGCAGCCCGAGTTTACCCCCCGGGGTCGATGAGCAGTTCTTC

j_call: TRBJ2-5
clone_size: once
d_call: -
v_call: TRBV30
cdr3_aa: CAWSRQLQETQYF
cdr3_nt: TGTGCCTGGAGTAGACAGTTACAAGAGACCCAGTACTTC